This T cell receptor (beta chain) was identified during a study of CD8+CD57+ T cells in acquired aplastic anemia. V lost 5 bases, J lost 8 bases, and 22 bases lay in between. The CDR3 sequence is 15 residues long. Germline values: CDR1 SGHRS, CDR2 YFSETQ. Flow cytometry had shown expanded CD8+CD57+ cells in the patients chosen for sequencing. For CDR3 and TCR beta VDJ profiling, genomic DNA was the template used. TCRdb processed the reads anew with MiXCR; each CDR3 protein has one entry. The sample carries about 180,000 distinct CDR3 sequences, around 50% recorded once. V and J are TRBV5-1 and TRBJ1-2, with a weak D call TRBD1 (6 bases). The sample consisted of sorted CD4+, CD8+, or CD8+CD57+ T cells (not recorded which) from PBMCs. The origin of this receptor is a human donor with aplastic anemia. The CDR3 sequence: CASREQGLLGDGYTF. The CDR3 nucleotides are TGCGCCAGCAGAGAACAGGGTCTCCTTGGGGACGGCTACACCTTC.